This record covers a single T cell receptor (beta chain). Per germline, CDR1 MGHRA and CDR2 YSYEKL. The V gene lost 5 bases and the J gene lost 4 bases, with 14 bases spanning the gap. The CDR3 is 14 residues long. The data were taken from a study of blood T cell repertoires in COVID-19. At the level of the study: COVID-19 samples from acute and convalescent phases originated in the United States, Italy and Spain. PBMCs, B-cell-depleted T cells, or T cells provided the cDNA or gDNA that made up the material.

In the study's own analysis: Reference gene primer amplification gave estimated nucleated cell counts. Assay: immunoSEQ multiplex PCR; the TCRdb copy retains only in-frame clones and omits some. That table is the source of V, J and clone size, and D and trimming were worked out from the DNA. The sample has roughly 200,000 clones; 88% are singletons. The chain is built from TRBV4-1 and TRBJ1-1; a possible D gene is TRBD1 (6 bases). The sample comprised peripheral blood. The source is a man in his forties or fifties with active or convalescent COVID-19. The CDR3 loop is CASSERQVATEAFF. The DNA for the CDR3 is TGCGCCAGCAGCGAGAGACAGGTGGCCACTGAAGCTTTCTTT.